The T cell receptor (beta chain) under discussion was sequenced for a study of naive and memory T cell subsets. Study observations and caveats: Expression changes during T cell differentiation may affect RNA-based TCR counts. Naive and memory repertoire findings lacked a ground truth for validation. A few larger clonotypes appeared in naive repertoires, especially CD8, possibly memory cells re-expressing CD45RA.

Concerning this clonotype: The antigen remains unidentified.

CD8 T cells were positively selected from what remained after CD4 positive selection. The CDR3 is 19 amino acids. CDR1 is WNHNN and CDR2 is SYGVQD in the germline V gene (reference sequence). Trimming at V came to 5 bases and at J to 1 base, leaving 11 bases not matched to a gene. An equimolar mix of two oligonucleotides served as the beta constant-region primer for TRBC1 and TRBC2. The ligated cDNA underwent four PCR rounds using SP2 and nested alpha and beta constant-region primers. Each CDR3 protein is one row after TCRdb ran MiXCR on the UMI-ligation and nested PCR reads. The sample has approximately 140,000 distinct CDR3 sequences; 22% are singletons.

The rearrangement uses TRBV10-1 and TRBJ2-3, with 14 bases lining up with TRBD2. Sequencing used naive CD4+ T cells from blood. The TCR originated in a human donor in good health. Written as DNA, the CDR3 is TGCGCCAGCAGTCCAAGACTAGCGGGAGGGCAAAGACGCACAGATACGCAGTATTTT. This translates into CASSPRLAGGQRRTDTQYF.